This T cell receptor beta chain was sequenced for a study of blood T cell repertoires in COVID-19. Study as a whole: T cells, B-cell-depleted T cells, or PBMCs provided the cDNA or gDNA that served as material.

The Seattle patients, enrolled during active infection, were followed longitudinally. Per the germline V gene, CDR1 is SGHRS and CDR2 is YFSETQ. This CDR3 has 16 residues. The junction had 4 bases not matched to a gene; V was cut back by 0 bases and J by 6 bases. Libraries were prepared by immunoSEQ multiplex PCR; TCRdb keeps only in-frame clonotypes and omits some of them. The profile shows roughly 100,000 clones, around 90% of them singletons. The TCR comes from a woman between 50 and 59 years old with COVID-19, enrolled during active disease. Material for sequencing was peripheral blood. The V gene is TRBV5-1, the J gene TRBJ2-7, with TRBD2 matching 15 bases. CDR3 nucleotides: TGCGCCAGCAGCTTGGTACCGGGACTAGCGGGGGGCGAGCAGTACTTC. Residues: CASSLVPGLAGGEQYF.